This T cell receptor beta chain was identified in a study of blood T cell repertoires in COVID-19. Across the whole study: Samples came from the United States, Italy and Spain, spanning acute and convalescent COVID-19. Sources were T cells, B-cell-depleted T cells, or PBMCs; the material itself was cDNA or gDNA.

The protocol was immunoSEQ multiplex PCR, while the TCRdb copy is restricted to in-frame clones and leaves out a portion. Here the sample spans about 170,000 clones, 70% to 90% being singletons. This CDR3 contains 13 residues. V was trimmed by 7 bases and J by 2 bases, leaving 9 bases between them. Germline V gene lookup returns CDR1 LNHDA and CDR2 SQIVND (reference sequence). Material for sequencing was peripheral blood. The V call is TRBV19, the J call TRBJ1-5; the D gene is possibly TRBD1 (5 bases). The source is a woman of 80 years or more with COVID-19, enrolled during active disease. CDR3 nucleotides: TGTGCCAGTACCCTGACAGGCAATCAGCCCCAGCATTTT. The encoded protein is CASTLTGNQPQHF.